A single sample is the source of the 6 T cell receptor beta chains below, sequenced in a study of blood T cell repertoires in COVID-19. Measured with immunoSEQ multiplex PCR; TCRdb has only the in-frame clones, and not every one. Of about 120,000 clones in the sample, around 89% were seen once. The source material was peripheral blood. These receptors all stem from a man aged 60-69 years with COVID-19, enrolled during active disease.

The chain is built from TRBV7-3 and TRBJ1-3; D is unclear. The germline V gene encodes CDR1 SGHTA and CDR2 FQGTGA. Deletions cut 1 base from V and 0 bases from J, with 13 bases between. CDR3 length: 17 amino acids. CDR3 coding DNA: TGTGCCAGCAGCTTAAGGTTCGAATCTAGCTCTGGAAACACCATATATTTT. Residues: CASSLRFESSSGNTIYF.

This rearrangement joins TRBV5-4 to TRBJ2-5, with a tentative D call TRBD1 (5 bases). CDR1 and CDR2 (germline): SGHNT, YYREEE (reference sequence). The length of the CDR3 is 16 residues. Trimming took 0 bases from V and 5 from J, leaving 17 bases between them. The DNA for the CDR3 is TGTGCCAGCAGCTTGGCTAGAACAAAGGGGTACGAGACCCAGTACTTC. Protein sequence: CASSLARTKGYETQYF. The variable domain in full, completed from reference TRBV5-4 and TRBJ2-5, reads ETGVTQSPTHLIKTRGQQVTLRCSSQSGHNTVSWYQQALGQGPQFIFQYYREEENGRGNFPPRFSGLQFPNYSSELNVNALELDDSALYLCASSLARTKGYETQYFGPGTRLLVL.

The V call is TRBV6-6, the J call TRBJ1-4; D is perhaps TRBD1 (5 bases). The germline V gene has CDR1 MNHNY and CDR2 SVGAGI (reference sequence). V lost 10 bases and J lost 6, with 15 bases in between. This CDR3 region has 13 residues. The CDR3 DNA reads TGTGCCACCATGGGGCCAGGAGATGAAAAACTGTTTTTT. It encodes CATMGPGDEKLFF.

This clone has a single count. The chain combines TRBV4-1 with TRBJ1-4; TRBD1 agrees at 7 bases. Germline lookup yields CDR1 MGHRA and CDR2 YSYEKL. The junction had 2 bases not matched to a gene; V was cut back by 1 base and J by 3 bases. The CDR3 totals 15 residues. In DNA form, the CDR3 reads TGCGCCAGCAGCCAAGCCGGGACAGCTAATGAAAAACTGTTTTTT. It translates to CASSQAGTANEKLFF.

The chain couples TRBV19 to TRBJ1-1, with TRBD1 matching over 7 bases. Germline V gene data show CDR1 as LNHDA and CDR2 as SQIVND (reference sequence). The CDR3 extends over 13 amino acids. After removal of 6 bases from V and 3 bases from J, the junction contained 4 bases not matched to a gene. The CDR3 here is CASSRDSYTEAFF. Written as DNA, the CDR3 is TGTGCCAGTAGCCGGGACAGCTACACTGAAGCTTTCTTT.

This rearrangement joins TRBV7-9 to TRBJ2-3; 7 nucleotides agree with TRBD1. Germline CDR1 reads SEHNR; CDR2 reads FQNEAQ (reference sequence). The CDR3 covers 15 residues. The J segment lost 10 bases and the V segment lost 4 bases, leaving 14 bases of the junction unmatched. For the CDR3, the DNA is TGTGCCAGCAGCTGGCTGACGGGCTCTACAGGGGCGCAGTATTTT. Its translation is CASSWLTGSTGAQYF.